This T cell receptor beta chain stems from a study of T cell responses to AZD1222 COVID-19 vaccine. Study-level findings and limits: Clonal diversity may have been underestimated, and the donors were mostly white British, with more females than males. Per reports, nearly half of all spike-specific TCRs target regions that are unmutated in variants.

The CDR3 loop spans 15 amino acids. Germline V gene sequence: CDR1 SGHNT, CDR2 YYREEE (reference sequence). V trimming: 4 bases; J trimming: 2 bases; junction bases outside the gene matches: 6. Regarding this clone: Its antigen is unknown.

Repertoires were generated with immunoSEQ multiplex PCR, while TCRdb's copy carries only in-frame clones and drops some. This sample has some 110,000 clones, with 70% to 90% found just once. The source is an adult who received the AZD1222 COVID-19 vaccine. The rearrangement joins TRBV5-4 to TRBJ2-7; 10 nucleotides agree with TRBD2. Sequencing was performed on peripheral blood, taken 28 days after the second AZD1222 dose. Here the CDR3 DNA reads TGTGCCAGCAGCACCCGGACTAGCGGCACCTACGAGCAGTACTTC. Its protein product is CASSTRTSGTYEQYF.